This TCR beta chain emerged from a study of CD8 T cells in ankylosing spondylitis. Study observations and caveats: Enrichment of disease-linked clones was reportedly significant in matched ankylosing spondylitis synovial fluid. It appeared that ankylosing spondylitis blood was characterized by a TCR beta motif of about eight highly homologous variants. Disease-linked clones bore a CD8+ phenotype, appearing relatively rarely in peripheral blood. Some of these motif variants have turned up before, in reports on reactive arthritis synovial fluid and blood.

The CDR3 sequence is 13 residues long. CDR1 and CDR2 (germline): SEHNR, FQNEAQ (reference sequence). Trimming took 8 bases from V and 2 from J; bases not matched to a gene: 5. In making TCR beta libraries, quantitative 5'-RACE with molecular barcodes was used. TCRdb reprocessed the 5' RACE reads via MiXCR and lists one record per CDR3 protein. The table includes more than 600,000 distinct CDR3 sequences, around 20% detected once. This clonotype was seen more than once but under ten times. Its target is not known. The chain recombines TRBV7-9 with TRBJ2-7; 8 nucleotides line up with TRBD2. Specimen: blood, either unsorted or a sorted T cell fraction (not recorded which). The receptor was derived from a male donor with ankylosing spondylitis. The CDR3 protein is CASLPTSAYEQYF. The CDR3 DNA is TGTGCCAGCTTACCGACTAGCGCCTACGAGCAGTACTTC.